This T cell receptor (beta chain) was sequenced for a study of early stage breast cancer tumors. The overall study: Roughly 9.6-fold was the mean read coverage per sample.

Germline V gives CDR1 GTSNPN, CDR2 SVGIG (reference sequence). The CDR3 sequence is 13 residues long. V lost 7 bases to trimming and J lost 2 bases, with 14 bases between them. Repertoires were generated with immunoSEQ multiplex PCR, while TCRdb's copy carries only in-frame clones and drops some. Of under 75,000 clones in the sample, over 65% are singletons; the top ten hold less than 4%. The V gene is TRBV30, the J gene TRBJ1-2; D is ambiguous. Sequencing used blood. This clonotype was sampled from a person in their thirties with breast cancer. The CDR3, as DNA: TGTGCCTTCTCCGGGTCGCTAAACTATGGCTACACCTTC. This encodes CAFSGSLNYGYTF. The variable domain in full, completed from reference TRBV30 and TRBJ1-2, reads SQTIHQWPATLVQPVGSPLSLECTVEGTSNPNLYWYRQAAGRGLQLLFYSVGIGQISSEVPQNLSASRPQDRQFILSSKKLLLSDSGFYLCAFSGSLNYGYTFGSGTRLTVV.